A single sample gave rise to the 19 T cell receptor beta chains below, sequenced in a study of chemoradiotherapy in HPV16-positive cancers (dated by TCRdb to between 2021 and 2023). Library preparation was by the immunoSEQ multiplex PCR assay. The source is immuneACCESS, and TCRdb retained only in-frame sequences with V and J called. Part of the clones is not carried over; for the studies checked, unresolved V genes explain less than half of this, and the remainder is unexplained. The table for this sample lists about 68,000 clones; about nine tenths of them were counted only once. The ten biggest clones cover 4% to 5% of the sample. Sequencing used blood, obtained from a patient who underwent chemoradiotherapy. Source of these receptors: a human donor with HPV-associated anogenital cancer.

The rearrangement uses TRBV5-1 and TRBJ2-7; 8 nucleotides line up with TRBD2. The junction had 6 bases not matched to a gene; V was cut back by 4 bases and J by 3 bases. Germline V CDR1 and CDR2: SGHRS, YFSETQ. This CDR3 comprises 14 residues. The chain's CDR3 is CASSGSGSVYEQYF. The CDR3 coding sequence is TGCGCCAGCAGCGGCAGCGGGAGTGTCTACGAGCAGTACTTC.

The chain uses TRBV2 and TRBJ2-5; 13 bases line up with TRBD2. CDR1 SNHLY and CDR2 FYNNEI come from the germline V gene. This CDR3 spans 14 amino acids. The junction had 7 bases not matched to a gene; V was cut back by 3 bases and J by 12 bases. DNA for the CDR3: TGTGCCAGCAGTGACGAACTAGCGGGGGGGATGGAGTACTTC. Residues: CASSDELAGGMEYF.

V is TRBV15 and J is TRBJ2-2; TRBD2 aligns across 7 bases. CDR1 and CDR2 from the germline V gene are LNHNV and YYDKDF (reference sequence). After removal of 1 base from V and 4 bases from J, the junction contained 9 bases not matched to a gene. The CDR3 has 17 amino acids. The CDR3 loop is CATSRAGLVGSTGELFF. In DNA form, the CDR3 reads TGTGCCACCAGCAGAGCCGGACTAGTCGGTTCCACCGGGGAGCTGTTTTTT.

The chain is built from TRBV11-2 and TRBJ1-2; D not certain. The V gene lost 5 bases and the J gene lost 2 bases, with 15 bases spanning the gap. Germline-derived CDR1 and CDR2 are SGHAT and FQNNGV. The length of the CDR3 is 15 residues. DNA for the CDR3: TGTGCCAGCAGCGCCGGTCCGTCCGGCAACTATGGCTACACCTTC. Its protein is CASSAGPSGNYGYTF. The entire variable domain, with the rest obtained from reference TRBV11-2 and TRBJ1-2, is as follows: EAGVAQSPRYKIIEKRQSVAFWCNPISGHATLYWYQQILGQGPKLLIQFQNNGVVDDSQLPKDRFSAERLKGVDSTLKIQPAKLEDSAVYLCASSAGPSGNYGYTFGSGTRLTVV.

The rearrangement links TRBV5-8 to TRBJ2-7, with D unresolved. Trimming pared 2 bases from V and 2 bases from J, leaving 11 bases between. CDR3 length: 14 amino acids. Germline V CDR1 and CDR2: SGHTS, YDEGEE. In DNA, the CDR3 is TGTGCCAGCAGCTTTGCTGGGGATCCCTACGAGCAGTACTTC. Protein product: CASSFAGDPYEQYF.

The V and J genes are TRBV5-5 and TRBJ2-5; D is tentatively TRBD1 or TRBD2 (5 bases each). Looked up from germline, CDR1 is SGHKS and CDR2 is YYEKEE (reference sequence). This CDR3 is built from 14 residues. Trimming stripped 5 bases from V and 9 bases from J, with 20 bases between. The CDR3 coding sequence is TGTGCCAGCAGATCTCCGGGACGGAAGATGTCCCAGTACTTC. Its translation: CASRSPGRKMSQYF.

This clone was seen more than once but under ten times. The chain is built from TRBV4-1 and TRBJ2-7; D not certain. This CDR3 contains 15 residues. The germline V gene has CDR1 MGHRA and CDR2 YSYEKL. V gave up 3 bases and J gave up 4 bases, with 16 bases separating them. The CDR3 DNA reads as TGCGCCAGCAGCCAGGTTGGACCGAGCCAATACGAGCAGTACTTC. Protein product: CASSQVGPSQYEQYF.

The chain uses TRBV10-3 and TRBJ1-1; D uncertain. CDR1 is ENHRY, CDR2 SYGVKD, per germline. The length of the CDR3 is 13 residues. With 0 bases removed from V and 6 bases from J, the gap between germline ends came to 8 bases. CDR3 in DNA: TGTGCCATCAGTGAGTCCGGACGGCCTGAAGCTTTCTTT. The encoded protein is CAISESGRPEAFF.

This chain uses TRBV28 with TRBJ2-5; TRBD2 agrees at 9 bases. The CDR3 sequence is 14 residues long. Germline CDR1 reads MDHEN; CDR2 reads SYDVKM. Unmatched junction bases numbered 4, after V lost 6 bases and J lost 2 bases. CDR3 amino acids: CASRLAGTQETQYF. The CDR3 DNA reads TGTGCCAGCAGGCTAGCGGGGACGCAAGAGACCCAGTACTTC.

The count of this clone is one. The chain carries TRBV20-1 and TRBJ1-1; a possible D gene is TRBD1 (5 bases). There are 10 residues in the CDR3. The V end was cut by 6 bases, the J end by 6 bases, with 8 bases between. Germline CDR1 reads DFQATT; CDR2 reads SNEGSKA (reference sequence). The CDR3 loop is CSALRAEAFF. For the CDR3, the DNA is TGCAGTGCCCTCAGGGCTGAAGCTTTCTTT.

The chain is built from TRBV2 and TRBJ1-4, with D possibly being TRBD1 (6 bases). The CDR3 loop spans 16 amino acids. V was pared by 6 bases and J by 0 bases, with 14 bases between. The germline V gene has CDR1 SNHLY and CDR2 FYNNEI. For the CDR3, the DNA is TGTGCCAGCAGAAGTAGGGGGATGGCAACTAATGAAAAACTGTTTTTT. Residues: CASRSRGMATNEKLFF. The whole variable domain, filled in from reference TRBV2 and TRBJ1-4, reads EPEVTQTPSHQVTQMGQEVILRCVPISNHLYFYWYRQILGQKVEFLVSFYNNEISEKSEIFDDQFSVERPDGSNFTLKIRSTKLEDSAMYFCASRSRGMATNEKLFFGSGTQLSVL.

This rearrangement joins TRBV11-2 to TRBJ2-3; no definite D call. Looked up from germline, CDR1 is SGHAT and CDR2 is FQNNGV. The CDR3 is made up of 12 amino acids. With 5 bases removed from V and 2 bases from J, the gap between germline ends came to 5 bases. For the CDR3, the DNA is TGTGCCAGCAGCGCATCCACAGATACGCAGTATTTT. Amino acids: CASSASTDTQYF.

The chain uses TRBV4-1 and TRBJ2-1; D could derive from TRBD1 or TRBD2 (5 bases each). CDR1 is MGHRA, CDR2 YSYEKL, per germline. The ends were cut back, 3 bases at V and 5 bases at J, with 14 bases in the middle. The length of the CDR3 is 15 residues. CDR3 sequence (DNA): TGCGCCAGCAGCCACTGGACCGGGGCCAACAATGAGCAGTTCTTC. This encodes CASSHWTGANNEQFF.

The chain carries TRBV7-9 and TRBJ2-3; tentatively, D is TRBD1 (6 bases). The CDR3 has 15 residues. Germline V CDR1 and CDR2: SEHNR, FQNEAQ (reference sequence). V was trimmed by 5 bases and J by 4 bases, leaving 16 bases between them. This chain's CDR3 is CASSQGPGRADTQYF. For the CDR3, the DNA is TGTGCCAGCAGCCAGGGGCCCGGTCGAGCAGATACGCAGTATTTT.

V and J are TRBV5-1 and TRBJ2-7; 9 nucleotides line up with TRBD2. Germline-derived CDR1 and CDR2 are SGHRS and YFSETQ. This CDR3 is built from 15 residues. After removal of 5 bases from V and 1 base from J, the junction contained 7 bases not matched to a gene. In DNA, the CDR3 is TGCGCCAGCAGGCTAGCGGGAATTACATCCTACGAGCAGTACTTC. Translation gives CASRLAGITSYEQYF. The whole variable domain, filled in from reference TRBV5-1 and TRBJ2-7, reads KAGVTQTPRYLIKTRGQQVTLSCSPISGHRSVSWYQQTPGQGLQFLFEYFSETQRNKGNFPGRFSGRQFSNSRSEMNVSTLELGDSALYLCASRLAGITSYEQYFGPGTRLTVT.

This sequence joins TRBV7-9 and TRBJ1-1, with D perhaps TRBD1 (5 bases). Germline-derived CDR1 and CDR2 are SEHNR and FQNEAQ (reference sequence). This CDR3 is 15 amino acids long. V shed 4 bases and J shed 3 bases, with 15 bases lying between them. The CDR3 sequence is CASSSFSGYHTEAFF. CDR3 in DNA: TGTGCCAGCAGCTCATTCTCAGGGTATCACACTGAAGCTTTCTTT. The full variable domain, completed using reference TRBV7-9 and TRBJ1-1, is DTGVSQNPRHKITKRGQNVTFRCDPISEHNRLYWYRQTLGQGPEFLTYFQNEAQLEKSRLLSDRFSAERPKGSFSTLEIQRTEQGDSAMYLCASSSFSGYHTEAFFGQGTRLTVV.

This chain joins TRBV21-1 and TRBJ1-1. TRBV21-1 corresponds to a pseudogene. The length of the CDR3 is 12 residues. The CDR3 protein is CASLTPNTEAFF. CDR3 bases: TGTGCCAGCTTGACCCCGAACACTGAAGCTTTCTTT.

The chain recombines TRBV5-4 with TRBJ2-3, with unresolved D. CDR3 length: 14 amino acids. Trimming shortened V by 3 bases and J by 0 bases, and 8 bases separated the two germline ends. In germline, CDR1 is SGHNT, CDR2 YYREEE (reference sequence). The chain's CDR3 is CASSWSVSTDTQYF. The CDR3 DNA sequence: TGTGCCAGCAGCTGGAGCGTTAGCACAGATACGCAGTATTTT.

The chain uses TRBV28 and TRBJ1-4; the D is unclear. Trimming removed 6 bases at V and 5 bases at J, with 10 bases between. Germline V gene lookup returns CDR1 MDHEN and CDR2 SYDVKM. The CDR3 sequence is 13 residues long. The chain's CDR3 is CASRSQENEKLFF. The DNA of the CDR3 is TGTGCCAGCAGGTCTCAGGAAAATGAAAAACTGTTTTTT.